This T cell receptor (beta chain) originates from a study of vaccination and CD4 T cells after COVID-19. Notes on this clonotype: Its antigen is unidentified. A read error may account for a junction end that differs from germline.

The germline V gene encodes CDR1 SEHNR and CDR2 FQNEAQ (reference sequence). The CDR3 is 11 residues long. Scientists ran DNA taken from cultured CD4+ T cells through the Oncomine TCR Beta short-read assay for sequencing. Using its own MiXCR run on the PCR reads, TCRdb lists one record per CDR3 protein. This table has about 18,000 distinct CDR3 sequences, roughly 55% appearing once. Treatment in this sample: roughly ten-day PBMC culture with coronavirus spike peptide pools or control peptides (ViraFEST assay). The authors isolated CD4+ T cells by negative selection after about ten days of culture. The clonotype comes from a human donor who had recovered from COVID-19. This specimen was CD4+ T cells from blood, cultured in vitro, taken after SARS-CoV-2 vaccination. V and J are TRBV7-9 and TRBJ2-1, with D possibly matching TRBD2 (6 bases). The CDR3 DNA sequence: TGTGCCAGCAGCTCGGAGGGAGTGAGGGTCTTC. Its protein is CASSSEGVRVF. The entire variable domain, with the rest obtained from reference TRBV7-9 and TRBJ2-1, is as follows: DTGVSQNPRHKITKRGQNVTFRCDPISEHNRLYWYRQTLGQGPEFLTYFQNEAQLEKSRLLSDRFSAERPKGSFSTLEIQRTEQGDSAMYLCASSSEGVRVFGPGTRLTVL.